This T cell receptor beta chain was recovered during a study of cytomegalovirus exposure and HLA in healthy donors. CDR1 SEHNR and CDR2 FQNEAQ come from the germline V gene (reference sequence). The CDR3 contains 15 residues. The V gene lost 1 base and the J gene lost 12 bases, with 21 bases spanning the gap. In the PCR, 60 Vbeta and 13 Jbeta primers were used. The repertoire was sequenced with immunoSEQ multiplex PCR; TCRdb's copy has only in-frame clones and lacks some. The top ten hold under 25% of the sample, which has tens of thousands of clones, about two thirds seen once. This clonotype was obtained from a woman between 50 and 59 years old in good health and CMV-seropositive. The chain carries TRBV7-9 and TRBJ1-1, with D possibly matching TRBD1 (5 bases). The specimen was PBMCs. CDR3 sequence: CASSLEVLGRDSSFF. CDR3 DNA: TGTGCCAGCAGCTTAGAGGTCTTAGGTAGGGACTCATCTTTCTTT.